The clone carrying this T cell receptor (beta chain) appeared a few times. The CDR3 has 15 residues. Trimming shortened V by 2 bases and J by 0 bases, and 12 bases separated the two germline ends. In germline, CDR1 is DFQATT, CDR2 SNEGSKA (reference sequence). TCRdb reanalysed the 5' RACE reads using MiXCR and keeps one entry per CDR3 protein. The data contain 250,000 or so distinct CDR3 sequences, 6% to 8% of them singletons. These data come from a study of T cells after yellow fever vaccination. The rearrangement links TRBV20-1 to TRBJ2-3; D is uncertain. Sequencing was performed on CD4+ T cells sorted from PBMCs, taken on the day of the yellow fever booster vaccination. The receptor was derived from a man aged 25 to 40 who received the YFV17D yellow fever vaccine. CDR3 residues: CSARRSGVSTDTQYF. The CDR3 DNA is TGCAGTGCTAGACGGTCAGGCGTGAGCACAGATACGCAGTATTTT.